This TCR beta chain was obtained from a study of cytomegalovirus exposure and HLA in healthy donors. Study summary: From 190 million or so T cells, an earlier analysis saw around 120 million unique TCR beta sequences. Study-wide results and limits: An analysis was carried out later, and it reportedly showed fewer N-insertions in an Asian-associated ancestry cluster than the approximately 670-donor mean. Indistinguishable V segments such as TRBV6-2 and TRBV6-3 were excluded.

On this clone itself: The antigen remains undetermined.

Trimming removed 5 bases at V and 0 bases at J, with 11 bases between. CDR1 is LNHDA and CDR2 is SQIVND in the germline V gene (reference sequence). CDR3 size: 15 residues. The study ran its PCR with 60 Vbeta and 13 Jbeta primers. TCRdb's copy holds only in-frame clones and misses some; the assay was immunoSEQ multiplex PCR. Among 95,000 to 110,000 clones listed, around three quarters were seen once. This chain joins TRBV19 and TRBJ1-5; D might be TRBD1 (5 bases). The TCR was taken from a man aged 50-59 years in good health and CMV-seropositive. The source material was PBMCs. DNA for the CDR3: TGTGCCAGTAGTTTGTGGGGGGTTAGCAATCAGCCCCAGCATTTT. It is translated as CASSLWGVSNQPQHF.